Following are 21 T cell receptor beta chains from one sample sequenced in a study of blood T cell repertoires in COVID-19. Sequencing was performed with immunoSEQ multiplex PCR; in TCRdb, only in-frame clones are kept and a portion is missing. The data hold under 300,000 clones, with 75% to 90% observed a single time. The sequenced sample was PBMCs or T cells enriched from blood (not recorded which). The receptor set was obtained from a man aged 40-49 years who had recovered from COVID-19.

The genes are TRBV12-3 or TRBV12-4 and TRBJ2-7; D might be TRBD1 (6 bases). This CDR3 contains 12 residues. V was pared by 3 bases and J by 7 bases, with 10 bases between. CDR3: CASSFSGEEQYF. CDR3 DNA sequence: TGTGCCAGCAGTTTTTCAGGGGAGGAGCAGTACTTC.

The chain links TRBV2 to TRBJ2-1, with TRBD1 identical over 10 bases. From germline, CDR1 is SNHLY and CDR2 FYNNEI. The CDR3 loop spans 16 amino acids. After removal of 4 bases from V and 0 bases from J, the junction contained 3 bases not matched to a gene. The CDR3: CASSAGTGVSYNEQFF. The CDR3 DNA reads as TGTGCCAGCAGTGCCGGGACAGGGGTCTCCTACAATGAGCAGTTCTTC. Full variable domain (missing parts from reference TRBV2 and TRBJ2-1): EPEVTQTPSHQVTQMGQEVILRCVPISNHLYFYWYRQILGQKVEFLVSFYNNEISEKSEIFDDQFSVERPDGSNFTLKIRSTKLEDSAMYFCASSAGTGVSYNEQFFGPGTRLTVL.

The rearrangement links TRBV7-9 to TRBJ2-1, with TRBD2 matching over 14 bases. CDR1 is SEHNR, CDR2 FQNEAQ, per germline (reference sequence). The CDR3 sequence is 15 residues long. The trim removed 5 bases at V and 7 bases at J, leaving 4 bases unmatched. CDR3 in amino acids: CASSQRLAGGNEQFF. The CDR3 bases are TGTGCCAGCAGCCAAAGACTAGCGGGGGGGAATGAGCAGTTCTTC.

The J gene is TRBJ1-4, the V gene TRBV9; 9 bases align to TRBD1. Per the germline V gene, CDR1 is SGDLS and CDR2 is YYNGEE. Trimming at V came to 3 bases and at J to 8 bases, leaving 11 bases not matched to a gene. The CDR3 has 16 amino acids. CDR3 region: CASSAREGTGYEKLFF. Written as DNA, the CDR3 is TGTGCCAGCAGCGCCCGAGAGGGGACAGGGTACGAAAAACTGTTTTTT.

The chain uses TRBV19 and TRBJ2-7; D might be TRBD2 (6 bases). Between the trimmed V and J ends, which lost 3 bases and 2 bases, there was a span of 14 bases. The CDR3 is 15 amino acids. Germline lookup yields CDR1 LNHDA and CDR2 SQIVND (reference sequence). CDR3 sequence reads: CASSIPFGGAYEQYF. CDR3 bases: TGTGCCAGTAGTATCCCTTTCGGAGGGGCCTACGAGCAGTACTTC.

This chain links TRBV6-5 with TRBJ2-7; a weak D match, TRBD2 (5 bases). V lost 6 bases, J lost 6 bases, and 15 bases lay in between. From germline, CDR1 is MNHEY and CDR2 SVGAGI. The CDR3 consists of 13 residues. The CDR3 sequence: CASSSSVGSEQYF. Written as DNA, the CDR3 is TGTGCCAGCAGCTCGAGCGTGGGGAGCGAGCAGTACTTC.

In this sample, this clone turned up once. The CDR3 is CSAYTLSRTDTQYF. The CDR3 DNA follows: TGCAGCGCTTACACTCTATCTAGGACAGATACGCAGTATTTT. The chain recombines TRBV29-1 with TRBJ2-3; D is undetermined. Per germline, CDR1 SQVTM and CDR2 ANQGSEA. CDR3 size: 14 residues. Trimming left V 7 bases short and J 3 bases short, with 17 bases between.

The V gene is TRBV30, the J gene TRBJ1-5, with 7 bases matching TRBD1. CDR1 and CDR2 (germline): GTSNPN, SVGIG (reference sequence). The trim removed 6 bases at V and 2 bases at J, leaving 1 base unmatched. CDR3 size: 12 residues. CDR3 in amino acids: CACGTGNQPQHF. CDR3 DNA: TGTGCCTGCGGGACAGGCAATCAGCCCCAGCATTTT.

This rearrangement joins TRBV9 to TRBJ2-7, with D possibly TRBD1 on 5 matching bases. This CDR3 has 15 amino acids. V was pared by 0 bases and J by 5 bases, with 15 bases between. Germline loops: CDR1 SGDLS, CDR2 YYNGEE. The CDR3, as DNA: TGTGCCAGCAGCGTAGCCCCCCAGGGTCATGACGAGCAGTACTTC. Protein: CASSVAPQGHDEQYF. Full variable domain (remainder filled in from reference TRBV9 and TRBJ2-7): DSGVTQTPKHLITATGQRVTLRCSPRSGDLSVYWYQQSLDQGLQFLIQYYNGEERAKGNILERFSAQQFPDLHSELNLSSLELGDSALYFCASSVAPQGHDEQYFGPGTRLTVT.

This clone was observed a few times. The V call is TRBV7-2, the J call TRBJ2-5, with a tentative D call TRBD2 (7 bases). The ends were cut back, 1 base at V and 6 bases at J, with 15 bases in the middle. Per germline, CDR1 SGHTA and CDR2 FQGNSA. There are 15 residues in the CDR3. The CDR3 sequence: CASSLEVGGRKTQYF. The CDR3 DNA reads as TGTGCCAGCAGCTTAGAGGTGGGGGGGCGCAAGACCCAGTACTTC. Based on the CDR3 plus reference TRBV7-2 and TRBJ2-5, the full variable domain is GAGVSQSPSNKVTEKGKDVELRCDPISGHTALYWYRQSLGQGLEFLIYFQGNSAPDKSGLPSDRFSAERTGGSVSTLTIQRTQQEDSAVYLCASSLEVGGRKTQYFGPGTRLLVL.

The rearrangement uses TRBV27 and TRBJ2-1, with D possibly being TRBD2 (5 bases). This CDR3 has 16 residues. Trimming stripped 8 bases from V and 6 bases from J, with 23 bases between. Per germline, CDR1 MNHEY and CDR2 SMNVEV (reference sequence). CDR3 nucleotide sequence: TGTGCCAGCCGACAAAGATGGGCAGACGGGGTCAATGAGCAGTTCTTC. It is translated as CASRQRWADGVNEQFF.

This chain connects TRBV13 to TRBJ1-2, with 12 bases aligning to TRBD1. CDR1 is PRHDT, CDR2 FYEKMQ, per germline (reference sequence). The CDR3 sequence is 16 residues long. Trimming cost V 5 bases and J 4 bases; bases outside gene matches: 8. CDR3 nucleotides: TGTGCCAGCAGCCGAGGGACAGGGGGCATCAGCTATGGCTACACCTTC. The encoded protein is CASSRGTGGISYGYTF.

The CDR3 here is CASSQGLAGITNTGELFF. The CDR3 coding sequence is TGTGCCAGCAGCCAAGGACTAGCGGGAATAACGAACACCGGGGAGCTGTTTTTT. J is TRBJ2-2 and V is TRBV7-2; 12 bases align to TRBD2. The germline CDR1 and CDR2 sequences are SGHTA and FQGNSA. The CDR3 extends over 18 amino acids. J was trimmed by 0 bases and V by 5 bases; bases with no gene match: 7.

This clone has a single count. V and J are TRBV28 and TRBJ1-2; D uncertain. Per the germline V gene, CDR1 is MDHEN and CDR2 is SYDVKM. The CDR3 totals 11 residues. Deletions cut 5 bases from V and 8 bases from J, with 9 bases between. CDR3: CASSLIEGYTF. For the CDR3, the DNA is TGTGCCAGCAGTCTGATAGAGGGCTACACCTTC.

This clone was detected a few times. The chain recombines TRBV7-9 with TRBJ1-3; a weak D match, TRBD1 (5 bases). Germline lookup yields CDR1 SEHNR and CDR2 FQNEAQ (reference sequence). V lost 10 bases and J lost 0, with 16 bases in between. The CDR3 is 15 amino acids. The CDR3 DNA follows: TGTGCCACATTAGCGGGGGTTCACTCTGGAAACACCATATATTTT. It specifies CATLAGVHSGNTIYF.

The V gene is TRBV6-2 or TRBV6-3, the J gene TRBJ2-3, with a tentative D call TRBD2 (7 bases). CDR1 is MNHEY and CDR2 is SVGEGT in the germline V gene. This CDR3 is 17 amino acids long. The V and J ends lost 2 bases and 6 bases respectively, with 21 bases between them. The CDR3 DNA follows: TGTGCCAGCAGTTACCCCCCGGGGGGCCCTACGAGGGATACGCAGTATTTT. Encoded protein: CASSYPPGGPTRDTQYF.

V and J are TRBV6-5 and TRBJ1-6, with D perhaps matching TRBD1 (6 bases). The CDR3 contains 13 residues. V lost 2 bases and J lost 10, with 9 bases in between. Germline CDR1 reads MNHEY; CDR2 reads SVGAGI. The CDR3 protein is CASSYGQGSPLHF. The DNA of the CDR3 is TGTGCCAGCAGTTACGGGCAGGGGTCACCCCTCCACTTT.

On this clone: Different DNA sequences within this sample yield the same CDR3. The V gene is TRBV19, the J gene TRBJ1-6, with D tentatively TRBD1 (5 bases). V was clipped by 3 bases and J by 8 bases, with 8 bases between them. The V gene's germline CDR1 is LNHDA and CDR2 SQIVND (reference sequence). The CDR3 spans 13 residues. CDR3 loop: CASSIGGDSPLHF. DNA for the CDR3: TGTGCCAGTAGTATCGGGGGGGATTCACCCCTCCACTTT.

This clone has a handful of counts. In DNA form, the CDR3 reads TGTGCCAGCAGCTTAACGGGACACTCCGAAGAGACCCAGTACTTC. It specifies CASSLTGHSEETQYF. This rearrangement joins TRBV7-3 to TRBJ2-5; tentative D call: TRBD1 (6 bases). V gave up 0 bases and J gave up 3 bases, with 11 bases separating them. Germline CDR1 and CDR2: SGHTA and FQGTGA. The CDR3 covers 15 residues.

The chain carries TRBV9 and TRBJ2-5, with TRBD2 identical over 11 bases. The J segment lost 4 bases and the V segment lost 7 bases, leaving 6 bases of the junction unmatched. The V gene's germline CDR1 is SGDLS and CDR2 YYNGEE. The CDR3 sequence is 14 residues long. Written as DNA, the CDR3 is TGTGCCAGCGGTAGCGGGGGGGCCGCAGAGACCCAGTACTTC. Translating gives CASGSGGAAETQYF.

Concerning this clone itself: The same CDR3 arises from other DNA sequences in this sample as well. The V and J genes are TRBV18 and TRBJ1-1; 11 bases are shared with TRBD1. V lost 2 bases and J lost 1; bases outside the gene matches: 0. The CDR3 contains 15 residues. CDR1 KGHSH and CDR2 LQKENI come from the germline V gene. The CDR3 DNA follows: TGTGCCAGCTCACCAGGACAGGGGGCGAACACTGAAGCTTTCTTT. Amino acids: CASSPGQGANTEAFF.